Listed below are T cell receptor beta chains from one sample, sequenced in a study of cytomegalovirus exposure and HLA in healthy donors. Generated by immunoSEQ multiplex PCR, the TCRdb table keeps only in-frame clones and is missing some. Altogether under 200,000 clones are present, 75% being singletons, with the ten largest covering roughly 8%. The specimen was PBMCs. These TCRs come from a woman aged 40 to 55 in good health and CMV-seropositive. The CDR3 runs from the conserved cysteine through the conserved F or W. D genes are given only for firm matches. Clone size appears in some rows only: once, few, many, or a class for an expanded clone.

TRBD2 | 15 | TRBJ2-1 | . | TRBV2 | CASSLAGGAGNEQFF | TGTGCCAGCTCTCTGGCGGGAGGGGCTGGTAATGAGCAGTTCTTC
. | 15 | TRBJ2-7 | . | TRBV6-1 | CASSTADGSSYEQYF | TGTGCCAGCAGTACCGCCGACGGGTCCTCCTACGAGCAGTACTTC
TRBD2 | 15 | TRBJ2-7 | . | TRBV27 | CASSLSPGGQYEQYF | TGTGCCAGCAGTTTATCCCCGGGAGGGCAGTACGAGCAGTACTTC
TRBD1 | 18 | TRBJ2-1 | . | TRBV5-5 | CASSSGTGDIPLRNEQFF | TGTGCCAGCAGCTCCGGGACAGGGGACATACCTCTTCGGAATGAGCAGTTCTTC
TRBD1 | 13 | TRBJ2-3 | . | TRBV2 | CASSDRPTDTQYF | TGTGCCAGCTCGGACAGGCCCACAGATACGCAGTATTTT
. | 13 | TRBJ2-1 | . | TRBV4-1 | CASSQAGLVEQFF | TGCGCCAGCAGCCAAGCGGGTTTAGTTGAGCAGTTCTTC
. | 14 | TRBJ2-2 | . | TRBV7-9 | CASSLGTSTGELFF | TGTGCCAGCAGCTTAGGGACATCAACCGGGGAGCTGTTTTTT
TRBD2 | 14 | TRBJ2-7 | once | TRBV7-2 | CASSFTSGSYEQYF | TGTGCCAGCAGTTTCACTAGCGGCTCCTACGAGCAGTACTTC
TRBD1 | 17 | TRBJ2-6 | . | TRBV7-2 | CASSPRGRLGGANVLTF | TGTGCCAGCAGCCCCAGGGGGCGGCTTGGTGGGGCCAACGTCCTGACTTTC
. | 15 | TRBJ2-7 | . | TRBV13 | CASSQSGFGHYEQYF | TGTGCCAGCAGCCAAAGCGGGTTTGGCCACTACGAGCAGTACTTC